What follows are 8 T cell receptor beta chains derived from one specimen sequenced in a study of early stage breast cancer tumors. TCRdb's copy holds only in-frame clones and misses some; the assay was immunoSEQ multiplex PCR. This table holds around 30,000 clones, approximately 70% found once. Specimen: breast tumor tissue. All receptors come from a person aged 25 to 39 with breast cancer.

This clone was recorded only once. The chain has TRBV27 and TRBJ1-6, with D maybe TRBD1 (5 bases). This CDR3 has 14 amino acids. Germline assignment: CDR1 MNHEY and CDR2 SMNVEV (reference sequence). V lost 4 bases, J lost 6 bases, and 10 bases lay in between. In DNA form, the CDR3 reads TGTGCCAGCAGTTCCGGGACGGCTAATTCACCCCTCCACTTT. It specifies CASSSGTANSPLHF.

As DNA, the CDR3 is TGCGCCAGCAGCCGTACCGGGACAGGGGCCTACGAGCAGTACTTC. Translated: CASSRTGTGAYEQYF. V usage is TRBV4-3 and J usage is TRBJ2-7, with 10 bases lining up with TRBD1. The CDR3 spans 15 residues. Losses at the gene ends were 4 bases for V and 2 bases for J; bases not matched to a gene: 5. Germline lookup yields CDR1 LGHNA and CDR2 YSLEER.

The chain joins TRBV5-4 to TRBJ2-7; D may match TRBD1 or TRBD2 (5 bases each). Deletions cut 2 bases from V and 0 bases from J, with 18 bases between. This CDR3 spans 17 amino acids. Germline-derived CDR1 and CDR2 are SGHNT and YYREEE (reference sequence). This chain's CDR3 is CASSFHSSGTRSYEQYF. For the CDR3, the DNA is TGTGCCAGCAGCTTCCATTCCTCCGGGACCCGCTCCTACGAGCAGTACTTC.

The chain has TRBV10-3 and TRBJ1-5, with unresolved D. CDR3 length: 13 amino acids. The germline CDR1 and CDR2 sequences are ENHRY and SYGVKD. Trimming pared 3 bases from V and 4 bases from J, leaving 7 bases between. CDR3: CAISDGENQPQHF. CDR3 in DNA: TGTGCCATCAGTGACGGTGAGAATCAGCCCCAGCATTTT.

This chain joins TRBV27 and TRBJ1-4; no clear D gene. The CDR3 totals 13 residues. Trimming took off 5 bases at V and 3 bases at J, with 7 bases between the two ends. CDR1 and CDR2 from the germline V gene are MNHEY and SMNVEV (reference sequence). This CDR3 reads CASSRSPNEKLFF. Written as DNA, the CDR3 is TGTGCCAGCAGTCGGAGCCCTAATGAAAAACTGTTTTTT.

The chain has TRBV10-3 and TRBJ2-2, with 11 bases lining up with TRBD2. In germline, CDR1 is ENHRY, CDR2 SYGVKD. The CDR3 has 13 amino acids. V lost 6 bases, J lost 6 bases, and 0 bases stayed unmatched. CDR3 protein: CAIRTSGAGELFF. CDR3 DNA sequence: TGTGCCATCAGGACTAGCGGGGCCGGGGAGCTGTTTTTT.

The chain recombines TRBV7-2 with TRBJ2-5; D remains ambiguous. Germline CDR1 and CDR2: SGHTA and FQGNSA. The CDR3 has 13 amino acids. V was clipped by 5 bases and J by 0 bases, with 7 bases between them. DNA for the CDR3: TGTGCCAGCAGCAAAGACTACCAAGAGACCCAGTACTTC. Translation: CASSKDYQETQYF.

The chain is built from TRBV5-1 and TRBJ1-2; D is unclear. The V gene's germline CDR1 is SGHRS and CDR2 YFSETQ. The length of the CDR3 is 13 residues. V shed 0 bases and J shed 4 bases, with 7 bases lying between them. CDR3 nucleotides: TGCGCCAGCAGCTTGGCGCAGGCCTATGGCTACACCTTC. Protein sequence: CASSLAQAYGYTF.